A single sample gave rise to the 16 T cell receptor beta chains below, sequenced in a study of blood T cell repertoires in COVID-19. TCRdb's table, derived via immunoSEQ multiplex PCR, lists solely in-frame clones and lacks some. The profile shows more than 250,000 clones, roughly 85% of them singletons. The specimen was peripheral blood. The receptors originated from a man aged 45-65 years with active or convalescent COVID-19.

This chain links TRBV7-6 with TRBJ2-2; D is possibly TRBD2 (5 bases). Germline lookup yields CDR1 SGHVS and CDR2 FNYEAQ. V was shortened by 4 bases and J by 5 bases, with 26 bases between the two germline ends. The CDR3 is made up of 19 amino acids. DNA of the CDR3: TGTGCCAGCAGCTACCCGAGCAATGGTGAGGGAAAGTCAACCGGGGAGCTGTTTTTT. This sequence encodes CASSYPSNGEGKSTGELFF.

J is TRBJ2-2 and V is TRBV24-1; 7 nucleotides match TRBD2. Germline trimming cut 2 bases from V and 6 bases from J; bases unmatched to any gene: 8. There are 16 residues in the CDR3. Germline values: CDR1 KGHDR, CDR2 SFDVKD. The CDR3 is CATSDSPGRSAGELFF. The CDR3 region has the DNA TGTGCCACCAGTGATTCACCCGGGAGGTCAGCCGGGGAGCTGTTTTTT.

Here the CDR3 DNA reads TGTGCCAGCAGGACCGCAGGGATATCCTATAATTCACCCCTCCACTTT. It yields the protein CASRTAGISYNSPLHF. This chain joins TRBV27 and TRBJ1-6; maybe TRBD1 (5 bases). There are 16 residues in the CDR3. V shed 6 bases and J shed 1 base, with 13 bases lying between them. Germline values: CDR1 MNHEY, CDR2 SMNVEV (reference sequence).

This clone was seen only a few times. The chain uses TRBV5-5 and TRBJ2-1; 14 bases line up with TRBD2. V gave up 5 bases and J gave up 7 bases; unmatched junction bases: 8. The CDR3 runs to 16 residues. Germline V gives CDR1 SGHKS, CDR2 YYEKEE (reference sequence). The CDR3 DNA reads TGTGCCAGCAGTTTAACCGGGACTAGCGGGAGAAATGAGCAGTTCTTC. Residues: CASSLTGTSGRNEQFF.

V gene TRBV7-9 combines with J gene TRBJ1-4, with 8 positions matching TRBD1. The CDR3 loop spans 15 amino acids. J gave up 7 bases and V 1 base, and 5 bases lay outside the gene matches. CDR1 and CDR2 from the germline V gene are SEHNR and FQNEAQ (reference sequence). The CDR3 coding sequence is TGTGCCAGCAGCTTAGGGACAGGGTCCCGTGAAAAACTGTTTTTT. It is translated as CASSLGTGSREKLFF.

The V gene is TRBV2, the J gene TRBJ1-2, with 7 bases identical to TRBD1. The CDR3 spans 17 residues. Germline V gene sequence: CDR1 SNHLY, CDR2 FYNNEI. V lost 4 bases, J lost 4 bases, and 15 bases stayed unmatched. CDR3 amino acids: CASSAEGGAAGGYGYTF. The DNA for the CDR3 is TGTGCCAGCAGTGCAGAAGGGGGCGCGGCTGGCGGCTATGGCTACACCTTC.

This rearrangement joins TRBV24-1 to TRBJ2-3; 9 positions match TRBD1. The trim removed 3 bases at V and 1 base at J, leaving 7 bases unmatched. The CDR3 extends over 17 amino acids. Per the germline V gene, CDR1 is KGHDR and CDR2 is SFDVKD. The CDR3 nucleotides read TGTGCCACCAGTGATCGGAACAGGGGGCGAGGCACAGATACGCAGTATTTT. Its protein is CATSDRNRGRGTDTQYF.

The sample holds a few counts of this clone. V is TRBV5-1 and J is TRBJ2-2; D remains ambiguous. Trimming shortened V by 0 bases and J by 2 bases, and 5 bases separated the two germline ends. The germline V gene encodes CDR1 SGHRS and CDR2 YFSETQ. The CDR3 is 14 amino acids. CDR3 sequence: CASSLVVNTGELFF. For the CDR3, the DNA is TGCGCCAGCAGCTTGGTAGTAAACACCGGGGAGCTGTTTTTT.

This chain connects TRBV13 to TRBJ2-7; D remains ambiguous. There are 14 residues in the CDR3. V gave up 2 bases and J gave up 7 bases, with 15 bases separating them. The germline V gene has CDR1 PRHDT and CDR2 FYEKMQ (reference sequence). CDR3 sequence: CASSLKPTLEEQYF. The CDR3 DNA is TGTGCCAGCAGCTTAAAACCGACCCTGGAGGAGCAGTACTTC.

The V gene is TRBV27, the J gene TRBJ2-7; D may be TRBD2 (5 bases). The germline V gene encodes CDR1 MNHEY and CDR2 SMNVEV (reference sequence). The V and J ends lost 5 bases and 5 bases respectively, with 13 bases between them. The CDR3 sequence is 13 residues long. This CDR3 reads CASSRTEGNEQYF. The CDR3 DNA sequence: TGTGCCAGCAGTCGTACTGAGGGAAACGAGCAGTACTTC.

This CDR3 is CASSQEPGQGGYTF. The CDR3 DNA reads TGCGCCAGCAGCCAAGAACCAGGGCAAGGCGGCTACACCTTC. The chain combines TRBV4-3 with TRBJ1-2, with D perhaps matching TRBD1 (5 bases). The CDR3 consists of 14 residues. Germline V gives CDR1 LGHNA, CDR2 YSLEER. Trimming left V 0 bases short and J 8 bases short, with 13 bases between.

As DNA, the CDR3 is TGCGCCAGCAGCCCCGGACTAGCGGTTAACAATGAGCAGTTCTTC. The encoded protein is CASSPGLAVNNEQFF. The chain joins TRBV5-1 to TRBJ2-1; 10 bases are shared with TRBD2. The trim removed 4 bases at V and 5 bases at J, leaving 6 bases unmatched. The CDR3 length is 15 residues. Germline CDR1 reads SGHRS; CDR2 reads YFSETQ.

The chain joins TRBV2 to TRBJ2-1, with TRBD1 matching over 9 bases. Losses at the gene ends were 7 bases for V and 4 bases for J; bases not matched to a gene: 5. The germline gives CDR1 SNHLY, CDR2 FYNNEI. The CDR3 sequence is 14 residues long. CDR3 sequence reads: CASNPGTGYNEQFF. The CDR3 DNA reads TGTGCCAGCAACCCCGGGACAGGGTACAATGAGCAGTTCTTC. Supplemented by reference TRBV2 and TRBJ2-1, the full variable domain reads EPEVTQTPSHQVTQMGQEVILRCVPISNHLYFYWYRQILGQKVEFLVSFYNNEISEKSEIFDDQFSVERPDGSNFTLKIRSTKLEDSAMYFCASNPGTGYNEQFFGPGTRLTVL.

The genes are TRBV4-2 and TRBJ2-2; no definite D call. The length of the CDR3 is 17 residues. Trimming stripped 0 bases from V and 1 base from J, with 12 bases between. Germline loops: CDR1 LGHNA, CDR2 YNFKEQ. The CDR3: CASSQDFRQMNTGELFF. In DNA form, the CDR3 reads TGTGCCAGCAGCCAAGATTTCAGACAAATGAACACCGGGGAGCTGTTTTTT.

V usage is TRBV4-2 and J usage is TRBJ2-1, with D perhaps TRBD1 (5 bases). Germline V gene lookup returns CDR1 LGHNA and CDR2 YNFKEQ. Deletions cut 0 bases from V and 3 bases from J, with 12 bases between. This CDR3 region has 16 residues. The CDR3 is CASSQDGASYYNEQFF. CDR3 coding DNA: TGTGCCAGCAGCCAAGATGGGGCGAGCTACTACAATGAGCAGTTCTTC.

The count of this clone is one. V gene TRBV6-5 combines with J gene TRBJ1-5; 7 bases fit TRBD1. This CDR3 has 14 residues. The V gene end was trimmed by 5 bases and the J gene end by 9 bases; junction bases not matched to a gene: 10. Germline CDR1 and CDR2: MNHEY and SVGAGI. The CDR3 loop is CASSPGQAYPPQHF. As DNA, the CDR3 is TGTGCCAGCAGTCCTGGACAGGCATATCCGCCCCAGCATTTT.